This T cell receptor (beta chain) was documented in a study of blood T cells in healthy people across ages. Per the germline V gene, CDR1 is SGHRS and CDR2 is YFSETQ. The CDR3 loop spans 16 amino acids. Many counts were recorded for this clonotype. No antigen is known for it. Its ends do not fully match the called genes, so a read error is possible. Primers used in a second PCR of roughly 6 to 11 cycles were a sample-barcoded 5' primer and a J-beta primer mix. TCRdb called the 5' RACE reads again in MiXCR, with one record for every CDR3 protein. The sample has 630,000 or so distinct CDR3 sequences; 25% to 35% are singletons. Findings and limits, study-wide: With donor CMV status unknown, expanded clonotype changes were possibly confounded. Diversity of TCR beta per million T cells declined in a roughly linear way with age. One million T cells yielded diversity estimates that were considered underestimates.

The sequencing sample was made of blood. V usage is TRBV5-1 and J usage is TRBJ2-5, with D tentatively TRBD2 (6 bases). This TCR derives from an elderly woman in good health. This chain's CDR3 is CASRLLGEAFQETQYF. The CDR3 DNA reads TGCGCCAGCCGCTTGCTAGGGGAGGCCTTTCAAGAGACCCAGTACTTC. The variable domain in full, with the rest retrieved from reference TRBV5-1 and TRBJ2-5, is KAGVTQTPRYLIKTRGQQVTLSCSPISGHRSVSWYQQTPGQGLQFLFEYFSETQRNKGNFPGRFSGRQFSNSRSEMNVSTLELGDSALYLCASRLLGEAFQETQYFGPGTRLLVL.